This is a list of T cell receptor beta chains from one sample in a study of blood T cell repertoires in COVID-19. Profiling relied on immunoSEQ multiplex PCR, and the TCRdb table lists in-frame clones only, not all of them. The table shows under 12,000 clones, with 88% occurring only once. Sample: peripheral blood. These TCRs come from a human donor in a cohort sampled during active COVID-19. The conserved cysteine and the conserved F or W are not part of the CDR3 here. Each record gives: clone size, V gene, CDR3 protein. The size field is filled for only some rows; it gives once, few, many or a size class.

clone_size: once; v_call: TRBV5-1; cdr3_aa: ASESGGRNEQF
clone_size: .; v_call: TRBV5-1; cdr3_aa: ASSLEGQGLNTEAF
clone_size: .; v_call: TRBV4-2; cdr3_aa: ASSLEVIATGLPSNIQY
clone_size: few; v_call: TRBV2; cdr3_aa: ASSARLGYT
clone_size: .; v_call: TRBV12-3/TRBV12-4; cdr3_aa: ASSLVRAGELF
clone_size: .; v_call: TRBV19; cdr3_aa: ASSIRGSADTQY
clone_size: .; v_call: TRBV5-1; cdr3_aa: ASSRITDNEQF
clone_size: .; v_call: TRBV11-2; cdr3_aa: ASSSSPSGTYEQY
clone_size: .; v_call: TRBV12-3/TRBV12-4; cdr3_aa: ASTLGGNYEQY
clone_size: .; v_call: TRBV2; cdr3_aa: ASRRQGGSYNEQF
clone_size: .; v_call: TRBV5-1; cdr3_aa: ASSPGQVRTDTQY
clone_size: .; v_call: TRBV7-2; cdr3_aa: ASSPGLAATDTQY
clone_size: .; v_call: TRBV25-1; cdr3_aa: ASSAGLALSTDTQY
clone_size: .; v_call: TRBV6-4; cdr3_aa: ASRPGITTFSGNTIY
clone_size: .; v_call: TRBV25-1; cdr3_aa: ASSDAPGQGNTEAF
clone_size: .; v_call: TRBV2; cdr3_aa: ASSDRTSGKYEQY
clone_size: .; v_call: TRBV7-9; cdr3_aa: ASSGRTYEQY
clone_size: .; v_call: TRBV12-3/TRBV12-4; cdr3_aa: ASRNGAAPPLH
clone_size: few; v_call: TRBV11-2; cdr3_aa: ASSSRAGRTEAF
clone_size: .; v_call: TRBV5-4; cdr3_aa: ASYDLGAGDFYEQY
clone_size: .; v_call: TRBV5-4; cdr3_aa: ASSPTSVQETQY
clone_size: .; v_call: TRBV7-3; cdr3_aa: ASSTGQGGSYNEQF
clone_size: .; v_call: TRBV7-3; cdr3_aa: ASSRSGGDTDTQY
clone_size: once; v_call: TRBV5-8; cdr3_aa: ASSLEFGGSPYNEQF
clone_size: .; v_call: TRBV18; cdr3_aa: ASSSSGRGAGTDTQY
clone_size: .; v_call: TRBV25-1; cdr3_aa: ASSAGLALSTDTQY
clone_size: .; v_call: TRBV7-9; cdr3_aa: ASSYPEAAGVNEQF
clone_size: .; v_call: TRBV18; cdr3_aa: ASSPGGDNYGYT
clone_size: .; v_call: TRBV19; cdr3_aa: ASSRAGHPYEQY
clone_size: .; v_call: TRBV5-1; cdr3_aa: ASRTGAPNTGELF
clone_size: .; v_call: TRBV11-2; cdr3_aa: ASSLVRSDTGELF
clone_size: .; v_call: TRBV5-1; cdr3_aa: ASSADLTGGAGANVLT
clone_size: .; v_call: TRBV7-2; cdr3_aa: ASSLDRTGPTLH
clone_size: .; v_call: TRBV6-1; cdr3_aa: ASSEGEPDTGELF
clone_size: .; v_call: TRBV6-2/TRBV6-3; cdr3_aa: ASSDRDRGWNEQY
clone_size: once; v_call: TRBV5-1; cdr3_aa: ASSLGSTGEAF
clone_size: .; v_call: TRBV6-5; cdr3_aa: ASSPGFDPQY
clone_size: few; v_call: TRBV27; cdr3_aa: ATRLGNTIY
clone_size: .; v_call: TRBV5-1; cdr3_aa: ASSRSGQGGSPLH
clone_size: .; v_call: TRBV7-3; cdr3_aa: ASSWTSGTYNEQF
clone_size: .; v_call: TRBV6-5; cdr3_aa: ASSSRGLTYGYT
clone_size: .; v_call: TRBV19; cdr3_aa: ASSIGGGLNNEQF
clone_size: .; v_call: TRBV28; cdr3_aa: ASSLFGLAGSETQY
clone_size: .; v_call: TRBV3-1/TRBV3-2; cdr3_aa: ASRTILATQETQY
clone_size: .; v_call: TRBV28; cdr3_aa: ASEARDEKLF
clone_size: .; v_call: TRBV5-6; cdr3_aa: ASSYDRAPYEQY
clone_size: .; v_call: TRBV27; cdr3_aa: ASSLGQGLAAYEQY
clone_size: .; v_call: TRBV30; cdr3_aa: AWHGPRDSPLH
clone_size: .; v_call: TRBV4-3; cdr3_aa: ASSQSGGEFGELF
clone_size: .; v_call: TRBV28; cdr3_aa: ALRGANNSPLH
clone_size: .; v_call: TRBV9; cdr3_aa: ASSAETDRAF
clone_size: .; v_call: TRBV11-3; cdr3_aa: ASSPPGTSSFSGYEQY